This T cell receptor (beta chain) comes out of a study of blood T cell repertoires in COVID-19 (dated by TCRdb to 2020 to 2021). Study-wide context: The collaborator samples originated in the United States, Italy and Spain and spanned the acute and convalescent phases of COVID-19. The samples were drawn from the first 160 participants of the ongoing ImmuneRACE study and from more than 1,000 subjects provided by 6 global collaborators. Where available, HLA class I and class II types were obtained from metadata supplied by the sample provider rather than from assay-based typing. Sample metadata almost always included a de-identified subject ID, COVID-19 status, age in years and sex. Deeply sampled blood TCRbeta repertoires from subjects exposed to, actively infected with, or recovered from COVID-19 were included in the dataset. The repertoires were released in a freely available public database intended as a resource for research on the immune response to SARS-CoV-2. The material from the prospective study consisted of cDNA or gDNA derived from T cells, B-cell-depleted T cells, or PBMCs.

The immunoSEQ Assay, a bias-controlled multiplex PCR, was used to amplify TCRbeta CDR3 regions from genomic DNA. On the study's bioinformatics: The number of nucleated cells in each sample was estimated from the amplification of reference gene primers within the assay. Sequence reads were collapsed and filtered to measure the absolute abundance of every unique TCRbeta CDR3 rearrangement. Productive Simpson clonality was computed per sample as the square root of Simpson's diversity index over productive rearrangements. TCRdb limited this immuneACCESS table to in-frame rearrangements with V and J called. A share of clones is missing; checked studies link under half to unresolved V genes, and the rest is unexplained. V and J calls and clone size are as listed in that table; D and trimming were resolved from the DNA. The sample profile shows roughly 69,000 clones; around 84% of them were found once. 9% to 15% of the sample is in the top ten clones.

Results the study describes overall, beyond this receptor: How much clinical and demographic metadata was included differed by source and by participant, and the metadata was provided uncurated.

The germline V gene sets CDR1 to SGHTA and CDR2 to FQGNSA. Trimming at the junction amounts to 4 bases on V and 7 bases on J, and the germline ends lie 14 bases apart. Inclusive of the bounding cysteine and phenylalanine, the CDR3 is 13 residues long. Solely the CDR3 DNA is kept, with 39 bases framed from the first base. In this sample, this clone turned up a few times. The antigen this receptor binds is unknown. No base-level quality is on record; no much larger clone is a single base apart. Collaborating institutions collected whole blood in K2EDTA tubes following their own protocols. For TCRbeta analysis, collaborators shipped samples in one of three forms: frozen whole blood, isolated PBMCs, or DNA extracted from either of those sample types.

Sequenced input: peripheral blood. The clonotype originates from a human donor in a cohort sampled during active COVID-19. The V and J genes are TRBV7-2 and TRBJ2-7; the D region possibly corresponds to TRBD1 (6 bases align). The CDR3 reads as follows: CASSYQITGEQYF. DNA sequence: TGTGCCAGCAGCTACCAAATAACAGGGGAGCAGTACTTC.